This T cell receptor beta chain was retrieved from a study of siplizumab effects on memory and regulatory T cells. Across the study: Paired reactions compared siplizumab at 1 ug/mL with no drug, using mixed lymphocyte reactions. General observations from the study: Both greater diversity than memory cells and a major contribution to the alloresponse seemed to characterize naive T cells. Memory cells that were CD4+ and unstimulated gave rise to alloreactive sequences, which siplizumab significantly reduced. Suppression by proliferating Tregs derived from siplizumab cultures was not verified.

Some clones are missing from TCRdb's copy, which holds only in-frame ones; the method was immunoSEQ multiplex PCR. Of approximately 10,000 clones listed, about 41% are singletons. Mixed lymphocyte reaction cells underwent roughly six days of coculture at 37°C. About this clone: Its antigen is currently unknown.

The source material was CFSE-low (dividing) CD4+ T cells sorted from an allogeneic mixed lymphocyte reaction. This TCR was recovered from a human donor in good health; the cells came from an allogeneic mixed lymphocyte reaction.

The CDR3 DNA sequence: TGTGCCAGCAGCCTCGGACTAGCGGGAGTATATGAGCAGTACTTC. This gives the protein CASSLGLAGVYEQYF. V gene TRBV7-6 combines with J gene TRBJ2-7, with 13 bases matching TRBD2. This CDR3 has 15 amino acids. Germline CDR1 SGHVS, CDR2 FNYEAQ. V trimming: 5 bases; J trimming: 7 bases; junction bases outside the gene matches: 8.